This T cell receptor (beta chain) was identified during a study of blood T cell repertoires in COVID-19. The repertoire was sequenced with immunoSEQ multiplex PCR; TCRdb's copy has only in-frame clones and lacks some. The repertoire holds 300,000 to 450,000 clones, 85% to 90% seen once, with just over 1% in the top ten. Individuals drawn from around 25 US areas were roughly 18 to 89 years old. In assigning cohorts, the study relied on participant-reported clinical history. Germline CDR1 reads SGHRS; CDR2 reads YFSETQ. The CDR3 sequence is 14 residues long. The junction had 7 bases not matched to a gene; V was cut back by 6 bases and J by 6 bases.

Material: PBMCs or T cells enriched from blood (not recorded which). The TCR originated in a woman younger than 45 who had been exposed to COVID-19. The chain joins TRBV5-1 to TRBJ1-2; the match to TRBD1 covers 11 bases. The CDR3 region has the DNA TGCGCCAGCAATGGACAGGGGGCTTCGGATGGCTACACCTTC. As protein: CASNGQGASDGYTF.